Listed below are T cell receptor beta chains from one sample, sequenced in a study of T cells in Graves' hyperthyroidism and ophthalmopathy. TCRdb re-called the multiplex PCR reads through MiXCR, storing one row per CDR3 protein. The sample yields around 660,000 distinct CDR3 sequences, 45% seen once. Sequencing was performed on peripheral blood or thyroid tissue (not recorded which). The source of these receptors is an adult man with Graves' disease, either hyperthyroidism or ophthalmopathy (not recorded which). Both conserved end residues are part of each CDR3. Fields, in order: CDR3 DNA, CDR3 protein, D gene, clone size, V gene, J gene. A D gene is named only where the DNA matches it firmly. Expanded clones get a size class; other rows say once, few or many, or leave the size out.

TGTGCCAGTAGTGGGGGGAGTGAAGCTTTCTTT	CASSGGSEAFF	.	.	TRBV19	TRBJ1-1
TGTGCCTGGGACAGGGGGCCCGGGACTGAAGCTTTCTTT	CAWDRGPGTEAFF	TRBD1	once	TRBV30	TRBJ1-1
TGTGCCAGCAGTTTACGAAGCGCCTCCTACGAGCAGTACTTC	CASSLRSASYEQYF	.	few	TRBV27	TRBJ2-7
TGTGCTAGGAGTGGGACAGACAACTATGGCTACACCTTC	CARSGTDNYGYTF	TRBD1	.	TRBV25-1	TRBJ1-2
TGTGCCAGCAGTTTCAAGACTAGCGGGGGGGCAGAGACCCAGTACTTC	CASSFKTSGGAETQYF	TRBD2	.	TRBV12-3/TRBV12-4	TRBJ2-5
TGTGCCACGTCCTGGAATGAAAAACTGTTTTTT	CATSWNEKLFF	.	.	TRBV10-3	TRBJ1-4
TGTGCCAGCAGCTTGGTAAAGGGCTGGAACACTGAAGCTTTCTTT	CASSLVKGWNTEAFF	.	.	TRBV5-4	TRBJ1-1
TGTGCCAGCAGCAGACTAGCGGGGTATACCGGGGAGCTGTTTTTT	CASSRLAGYTGELFF	TRBD2	.	TRBV7-6	TRBJ2-2
TGTGCCAGCAGCTTAGGTACAGGATTTGAGGGCTACACCTTC	CASSLGTGFEGYTF	.	.	TRBV7-9	TRBJ1-2
TGTGCCAGCAGTTTAAAGGGCCCTCAACCCCAGCATTTT	CASSLKGPQPQHF	.	few	TRBV12-3/TRBV12-4	TRBJ1-5
TGTGCCATCAGTGACCGGGGTGAGGGCTACACCTTC	CAISDRGEGYTF	.	few	TRBV10-3	TRBJ1-2
TGTGCCACCAGTGATTTGCGCAACAATCAGCCCCAGCATTTT	CATSDLRNNQPQHF	.	many	TRBV24-1	TRBJ1-5
TGTGCCAGCAGCCCGATGGGGGCCGATAATTCACCCCTCCACTTT	CASSPMGADNSPLHF	.	.	TRBV9	TRBJ1-6
TGCAGTGCTAGAGCACAGGACTACACCGGGGAGCTGTTTTTT	CSARAQDYTGELFF	.	.	TRBV20-1	TRBJ2-2
TGTGCCAGCAGTGGGACAAGCTCAACTAATGAAAAACTGTTTTTT	CASSGTSSTNEKLFF	.	few	TRBV2	TRBJ1-4
TGTGCCAGCAGCCGGGGACAATTAGCTCCGTTGAACACTGAAGCTTTCTTT	CASSRGQLAPLNTEAFF	.	.	TRBV2	TRBJ1-1
TGTGCCAGCAGTTACTCCGGGTTTGGAGTTCCGGCTTTCTTT	CASSYSGFGVPAFF	.	.	TRBV6-1	TRBJ1-1
TGTGCCAGCAGCGACGGGACAGGGGGCATTCAGCCCCAGCATTTT	CASSDGTGGIQPQHF	TRBD1	.	TRBV7-9	TRBJ1-5
TGTGCCAGCAGCCAGGGGGACAATAATGAAAAACTGTTTTTT	CASSQGDNNEKLFF	TRBD1	.	TRBV7-9	TRBJ1-4
TGTGCCAGCTCACCCAACAGGGTTAAAGCGGATCAGCCCCAGCATTTT	CASSPNRVKADQPQHF	.	.	TRBV12-3/TRBV12-4	TRBJ1-5
TGTGCCAGCAGATTCGGTCCCCCAAATGAAAAACTGTTTTTT	CASRFGPPNEKLFF	.	once	TRBV7-2	TRBJ1-4
TGTGCCAGCAGCCAAGTCCCAGGGGAAACTAATGAAAAACTGTTTTTT	CASSQVPGETNEKLFF	.	.	TRBV7-9	TRBJ1-4
TGTGCCAGCAGCTTGCGGGACAGGCGAAGGGCCTCCTATGCCTACACCTTC	CASSLRDRRRASYAYTF	TRBD1	once	TRBV5-1	TRBJ1-2
TGCAGCGTTGAAGAGGGGGCGAGCTCCTACGAGCAGTACTTC	CSVEEGASSYEQYF	.	few	TRBV29-1	TRBJ2-7
TGTGCCAGCAGCGTAACAGGGGCGGACTATGGCTACACCTTC	CASSVTGADYGYTF	TRBD1	.	TRBV9	TRBJ1-2
TGTGCCAGCAACGAGGTAGAGACCCAGTACTTC	CASNEVETQYF	.	.	TRBV28	TRBJ2-5
TGTGCCAGCAGTCCAGCGAGAGGGGCGGGAGGCTACGAGCAGTACTTC	CASSPARGAGGYEQYF	TRBD2	many	TRBV7-9	TRBJ2-7